This is a list of T cell receptor beta chains from one sample in a study of human T cells and chemical hapten exposure. From the RACE reads, TCRdb called clonotypes with MiXCR, one entry per CDR3 protein. The data contain 350,000 or so distinct CDR3 sequences, under 8% of them singletons. Sequencing was performed on whole blood, taken in connection with sensitization to the hapten diphenylcyclopropenone (DPC). The source of these receptors is a woman aged 18-29 years with alopecia areata. Some clones in this sample may be carry-over from other donors' samples. The CDR3 runs from the conserved cysteine through the conserved F or W. Fields, in order: clone size, J gene, D gene, V gene, CDR3 protein, CDR3 DNA. A D gene is named only where the DNA matches it firmly. Rows may omit the clone size; those that give it use once, few, many or a size class.

clone_size: NA
j_call: TRBJ1-2
d_call: NA
v_call: TRBV6-5
cdr3_aa: CASSPRRGAYGYTF
cdr3_nt: TGTGCCAGCAGTCCCCGGAGGGGGGCCTATGGCTACACCTTC

clone_size: many
j_call: TRBJ1-3
d_call: NA
v_call: TRBV3-1
cdr3_aa: CASSLPGNTIYF
cdr3_nt: TGTGCCAGCAGTTTACCGGGAAACACCATATATTTT

clone_size: NA
j_call: TRBJ2-7
d_call: NA
v_call: TRBV6-2/TRBV6-3
cdr3_aa: CASSSRASGEYF
cdr3_nt: TGTGCCAGCAGTTCTCGAGCCTCAGGGGAGTACTTC

clone_size: few
j_call: TRBJ2-5
d_call: NA
v_call: TRBV6-5
cdr3_aa: CASSRKGVNQETQYF
cdr3_nt: TGTGCCAGCAGCCGGAAGGGGGTCAACCAAGAGACCCAGTACTTC

clone_size: few
j_call: TRBJ1-5
d_call: TRBD1
v_call: TRBV6-1
cdr3_aa: CASRDDRDRGFGNQPQHF
cdr3_nt: TGTGCCAGCAGGGATGACCGGGACAGGGGGTTCGGCAATCAGCCCCAGCATTTT

clone_size: many
j_call: TRBJ2-7
d_call: NA
v_call: TRBV27
cdr3_aa: CASRSRLAPNEQYF
cdr3_nt: TGTGCCAGCCGATCCCGGCTAGCCCCTAACGAGCAGTACTTC

clone_size: NA
j_call: TRBJ2-1
d_call: NA
v_call: TRBV5-6
cdr3_aa: CASSLDRGAVYNEQFF
cdr3_nt: TGTGCCAGCAGCTTGGACCGCGGGGCCGTCTACAATGAGCAGTTCTTC

clone_size: NA
j_call: TRBJ1-4
d_call: NA
v_call: TRBV4-3
cdr3_aa: CASSQERGGSEKLFF
cdr3_nt: TGCGCCAGCAGCCAAGAGCGGGGGGGGAGTGAAAAACTGTTTTTT

clone_size: few
j_call: TRBJ1-2
d_call: NA
v_call: TRBV7-9
cdr3_aa: CASTVTGFNGYTF
cdr3_nt: TGTGCCAGCACCGTGACAGGTTTTAATGGCTACACCTTC

clone_size: many
j_call: TRBJ2-1
d_call: NA
v_call: TRBV3-1
cdr3_aa: CASSPTGIRSNEQFF
cdr3_nt: TGTGCCAGCAGCCCAACCGGGATCAGGAGCAATGAGCAGTTCTTC

clone_size: few
j_call: TRBJ2-2
d_call: TRBD2
v_call: TRBV9
cdr3_aa: CASRSSGGTGELFF
cdr3_nt: TGTGCCAGCAGATCAAGCGGGGGTACCGGGGAGCTGTTTTTT

clone_size: NA
j_call: TRBJ2-1
d_call: TRBD2
v_call: TRBV15
cdr3_aa: CATTSGGESSYNEQFF
cdr3_nt: TGTGCCACCACTAGCGGGGGAGAGAGCTCCTACAATGAGCAGTTCTTC

clone_size: few
j_call: TRBJ2-7
d_call: NA
v_call: TRBV7-9
cdr3_aa: CASSPVGRAEQYF
cdr3_nt: TGTGCCAGCAGCCCGGTCGGTCGGGCCGAGCAGTACTTC

clone_size: NA
j_call: TRBJ1-4
d_call: NA
v_call: TRBV20-1
cdr3_aa: CSATGEANEKLFF
cdr3_nt: TGCAGTGCTACAGGGGAAGCTAATGAAAAACTGTTTTTT

clone_size: few
j_call: TRBJ2-3
d_call: NA
v_call: TRBV7-2
cdr3_aa: CASSSDSYTDTQYF
cdr3_nt: TGTGCCAGCAGCTCGGACTCATACACAGATACGCAGTATTTT

clone_size: few
j_call: TRBJ1-1
d_call: TRBD1
v_call: TRBV6-5
cdr3_aa: CASSRTGEENTEAFF
cdr3_nt: TGTGCCAGCAGTCGGACAGGGGAAGAAAACACTGAAGCTTTCTTT

clone_size: many
j_call: TRBJ1-1
d_call: TRBD1
v_call: TRBV25-1
cdr3_aa: CASSGEREGALMNTEAFF
cdr3_nt: TGTGCCAGCAGTGGTGAGAGGGAGGGGGCATTGATGAACACTGAAGCTTTCTTT

clone_size: few
j_call: TRBJ2-2
d_call: NA
v_call: TRBV19
cdr3_aa: CASSKIGHTGELFF
cdr3_nt: TGTGCCAGTAGTAAGATCGGACATACAGGGGAGCTGTTTTTT

clone_size: NA
j_call: TRBJ2-4
d_call: NA
v_call: TRBV27
cdr3_aa: CASPLAKNIQYF
cdr3_nt: TGTGCCAGCCCACTAGCCAAAAACATTCAGTACTTC

clone_size: few
j_call: TRBJ1-1
d_call: TRBD1
v_call: TRBV7-9
cdr3_aa: CASSLAQGADEAFF
cdr3_nt: TGTGCCAGCAGCTTAGCGCAGGGGGCGGATGAAGCTTTCTTT

clone_size: many
j_call: TRBJ1-1
d_call: NA
v_call: TRBV5-1
cdr3_aa: CASTPVFSRNTEAFF
cdr3_nt: TGCGCCAGCACCCCGGTTTTCAGCAGAAACACTGAAGCTTTCTTT

clone_size: few
j_call: TRBJ1-2
d_call: NA
v_call: TRBV20-1
cdr3_aa: CSARTENNYGYTF
cdr3_nt: TGCAGTGCTCGGACAGAGAATAACTATGGCTACACCTTC

clone_size: NA
j_call: TRBJ2-7
d_call: NA
v_call: TRBV5-1
cdr3_aa: CASSRRDSVHEQDF
cdr3_nt: TGCGCCAGCAGCCGGAGAGATAGCGTCCACGAGCAGGACTTC

clone_size: few
j_call: TRBJ2-1
d_call: TRBD1
v_call: TRBV28
cdr3_aa: CASSPDRGDYNEQFF
cdr3_nt: TGTGCCAGCAGTCCGGACAGGGGAGACTATAATGAGCAGTTCTTC

clone_size: few
j_call: TRBJ1-1
d_call: NA
v_call: TRBV29-1
cdr3_aa: CSVFTRDTEAFF
cdr3_nt: TGCAGCGTTTTCACTCGGGACACTGAAGCTTTCTTT

clone_size: many
j_call: TRBJ2-3
d_call: TRBD2
v_call: TRBV20-1
cdr3_aa: CSARNRGLAGGLLDTQYF
cdr3_nt: TGCAGTGCGAGGAACAGGGGACTAGCGGGGGGGCTGTTAGATACGCAGTATTTT

clone_size: NA
j_call: TRBJ1-4
d_call: NA
v_call: TRBV5-4
cdr3_aa: CASSLAGRGEKLFF
cdr3_nt: TGTGCCAGCAGCCTTGCGGGACGCGGTGAAAAACTGTTTTTT

clone_size: NA
j_call: TRBJ2-1
d_call: TRBD2
v_call: TRBV5-1
cdr3_aa: CASSRGGARSYNEQFF
cdr3_nt: TGCGCCAGCAGCCGCGGGGGGGCTCGGTCCTACAATGAGCAGTTCTTC

clone_size: few
j_call: TRBJ2-5
d_call: TRBD2
v_call: TRBV3-1
cdr3_aa: CASSQWTSGVKETQYF
cdr3_nt: TGTGCCAGCAGCCAATGGACTAGCGGGGTGAAAGAGACCCAGTACTTC